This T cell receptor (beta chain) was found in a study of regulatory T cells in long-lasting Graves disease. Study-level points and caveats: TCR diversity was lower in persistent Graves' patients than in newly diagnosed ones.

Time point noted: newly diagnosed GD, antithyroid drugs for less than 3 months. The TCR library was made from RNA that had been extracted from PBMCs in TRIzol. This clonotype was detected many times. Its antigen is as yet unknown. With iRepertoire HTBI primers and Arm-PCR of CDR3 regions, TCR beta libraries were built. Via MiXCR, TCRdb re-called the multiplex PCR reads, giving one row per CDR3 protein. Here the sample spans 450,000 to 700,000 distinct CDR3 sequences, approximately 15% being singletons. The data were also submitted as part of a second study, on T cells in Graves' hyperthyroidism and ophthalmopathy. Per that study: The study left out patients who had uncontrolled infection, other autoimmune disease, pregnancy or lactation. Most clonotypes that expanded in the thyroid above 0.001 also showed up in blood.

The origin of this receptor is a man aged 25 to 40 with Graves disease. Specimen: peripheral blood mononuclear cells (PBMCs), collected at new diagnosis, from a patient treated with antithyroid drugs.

The CDR3, as DNA: TGTGCCAGCAGTGAATTTCGTGGACAGCCCCAGCATTTT. Amino acid sequence: CASSEFRGQPQHF. This sequence joins TRBV2 and TRBJ1-5, with D uncertain. The germline CDR1 and CDR2 sequences are SNHLY and FYNNEI. There are 13 residues in the CDR3. Between the trimmed V and J ends, which lost 2 bases and 7 bases, there was a span of 9 bases.